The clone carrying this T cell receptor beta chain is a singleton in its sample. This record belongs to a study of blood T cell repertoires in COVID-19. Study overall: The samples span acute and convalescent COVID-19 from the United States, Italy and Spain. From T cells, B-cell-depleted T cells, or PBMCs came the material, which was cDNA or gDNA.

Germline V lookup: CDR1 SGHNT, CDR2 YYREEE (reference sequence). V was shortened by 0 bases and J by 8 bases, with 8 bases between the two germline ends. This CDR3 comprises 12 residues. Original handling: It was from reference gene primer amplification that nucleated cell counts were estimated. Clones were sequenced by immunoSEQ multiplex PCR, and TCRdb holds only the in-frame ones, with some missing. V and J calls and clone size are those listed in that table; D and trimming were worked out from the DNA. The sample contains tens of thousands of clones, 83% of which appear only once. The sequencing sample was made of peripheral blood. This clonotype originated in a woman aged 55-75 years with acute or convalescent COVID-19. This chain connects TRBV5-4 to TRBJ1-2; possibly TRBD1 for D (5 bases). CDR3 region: CASSLDRGGYTF. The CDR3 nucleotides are TGTGCCAGCAGCTTGGATCGGGGGGGCTACACCTTC.